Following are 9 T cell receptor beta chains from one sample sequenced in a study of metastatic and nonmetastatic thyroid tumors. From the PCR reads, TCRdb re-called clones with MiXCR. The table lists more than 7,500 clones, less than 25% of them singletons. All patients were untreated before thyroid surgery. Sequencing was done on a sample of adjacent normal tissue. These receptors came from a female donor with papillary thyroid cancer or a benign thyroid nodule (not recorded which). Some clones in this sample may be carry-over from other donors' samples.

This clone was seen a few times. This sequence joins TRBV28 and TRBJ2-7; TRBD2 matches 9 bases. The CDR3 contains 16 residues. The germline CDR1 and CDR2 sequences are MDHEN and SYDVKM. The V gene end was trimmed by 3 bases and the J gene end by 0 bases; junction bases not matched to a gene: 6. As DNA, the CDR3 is TGTGCCAGCAGTTTCACCAGCGGGAGGATCTCCTACGAGCAGTACTTC. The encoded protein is CASSFTSGRISYEQYF.

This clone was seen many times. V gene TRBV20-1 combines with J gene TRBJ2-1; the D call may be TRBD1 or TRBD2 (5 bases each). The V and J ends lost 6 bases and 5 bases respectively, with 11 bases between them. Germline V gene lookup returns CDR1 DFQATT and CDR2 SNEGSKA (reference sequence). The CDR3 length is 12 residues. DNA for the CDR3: TGCAGTGCCAACCGGGGCCACAATGAGCAGTTCTTC. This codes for CSANRGHNEQFF.

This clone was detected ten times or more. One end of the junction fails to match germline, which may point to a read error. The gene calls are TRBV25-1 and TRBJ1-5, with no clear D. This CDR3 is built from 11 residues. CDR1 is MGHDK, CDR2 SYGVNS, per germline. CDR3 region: CASSSLGSTYF. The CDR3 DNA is TGTGCCAGCAGTTCCCTGGGCAGTACGTATTTT.

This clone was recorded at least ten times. CDR3 loop: CASSLGQGAAGNTIYF. The DNA of the CDR3 is TGTGCCAGCAGCCTCGGACAGGGGGCGGCTGGAAACACCATATATTTT. V usage is TRBV3-1 and J usage is TRBJ1-3; 11 bases are a match to TRBD1. Germline V gene sequence: CDR1 LGHDT, CDR2 YNNKEL (reference sequence). This CDR3 contains 16 residues. V dropped 4 bases and J dropped 2; count of bases not matched to a gene: 4. Drawing the rest from reference TRBV3-1 and TRBJ1-3, the complete variable domain is DTAVSQTPKYLVTQMGNDKSIKCEQNLGHDTMYWYKQDSKKFLKIMFSYNNKELIINETVPNRFSPKSPDKAHLNLHINSLELGDSAVYFCASSLGQGAAGNTIYFGEGSWLTVV.

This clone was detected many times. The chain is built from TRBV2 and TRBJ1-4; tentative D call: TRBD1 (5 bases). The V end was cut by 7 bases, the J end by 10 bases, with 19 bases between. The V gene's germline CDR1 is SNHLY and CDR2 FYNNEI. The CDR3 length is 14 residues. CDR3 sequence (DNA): TGTGCCAGCACCGTGCAGGGAATAGACGGAAAACTGTTTTTT. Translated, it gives CASTVQGIDGKLFF.

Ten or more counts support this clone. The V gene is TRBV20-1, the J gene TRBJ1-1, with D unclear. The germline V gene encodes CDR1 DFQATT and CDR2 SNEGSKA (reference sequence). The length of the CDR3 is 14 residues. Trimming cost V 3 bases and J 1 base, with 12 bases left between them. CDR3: CSASLPQENTEAFF. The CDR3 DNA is TGCAGTGCTAGCCTACCCCAGGAGAACACTGAAGCTTTCTTT.

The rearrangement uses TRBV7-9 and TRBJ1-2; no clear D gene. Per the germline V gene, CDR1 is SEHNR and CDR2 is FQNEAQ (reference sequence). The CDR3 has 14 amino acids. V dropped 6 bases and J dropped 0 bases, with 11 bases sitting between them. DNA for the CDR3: TGTGCCAGCAGAAGAGGGCCATCTAACTATGGCTACACCTTC. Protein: CASRRGPSNYGYTF.

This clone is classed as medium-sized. CDR3 region: CASSLWTSGNTIYF. The CDR3 DNA sequence: TGTGCCAGCAGCTTGTGGACCTCTGGAAACACCATATATTTT. This rearrangement joins TRBV7-2 to TRBJ1-3; D call uncertain. CDR1 and CDR2 (germline): SGHTA, FQGNSA. This CDR3 comprises 14 residues. V was cut by 3 bases and J by 0 bases, with 6 bases left in between.

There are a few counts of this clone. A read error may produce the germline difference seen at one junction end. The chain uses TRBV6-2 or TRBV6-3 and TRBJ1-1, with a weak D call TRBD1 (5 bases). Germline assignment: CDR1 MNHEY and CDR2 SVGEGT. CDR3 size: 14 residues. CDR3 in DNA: TGTTCCAGCAGTTACGTGCGGGAGGGGACTGAAGCTTTCTTT. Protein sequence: CSSSYVREGTEAFF.